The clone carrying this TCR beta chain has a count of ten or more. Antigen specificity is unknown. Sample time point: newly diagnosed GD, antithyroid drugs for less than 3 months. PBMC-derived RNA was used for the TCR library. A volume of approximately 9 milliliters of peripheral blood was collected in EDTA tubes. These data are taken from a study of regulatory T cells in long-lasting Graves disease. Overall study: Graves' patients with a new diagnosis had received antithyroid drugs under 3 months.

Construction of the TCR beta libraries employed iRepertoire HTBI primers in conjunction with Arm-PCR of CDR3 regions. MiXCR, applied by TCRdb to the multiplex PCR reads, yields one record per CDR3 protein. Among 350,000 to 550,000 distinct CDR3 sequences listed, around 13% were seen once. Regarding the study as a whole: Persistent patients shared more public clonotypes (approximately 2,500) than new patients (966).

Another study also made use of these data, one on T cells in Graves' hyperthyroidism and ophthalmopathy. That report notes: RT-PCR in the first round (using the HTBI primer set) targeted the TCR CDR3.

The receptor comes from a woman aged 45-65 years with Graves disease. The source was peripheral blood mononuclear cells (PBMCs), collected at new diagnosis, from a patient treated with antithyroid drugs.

This CDR3 reads CASSEGTGLREQYF. The CDR3 region has the DNA TGTGCCAGCAGTGAAGGGACAGGGCTAAGGGAGCAGTACTTC. The chain employs TRBV2 and TRBJ2-7; 8 bases line up with TRBD1. Germline V gene data show CDR1 as SNHLY and CDR2 as FYNNEI. V trimming: 1 base; J trimming: 7 bases; junction bases outside the gene matches: 6. The CDR3 length is 14 residues.